This T cell receptor beta chain was recorded in a study of cytomegalovirus exposure and HLA in healthy donors. Study observations and caveats: Follow-up analysis seemed to connect common viral pathogens with several of the most significant clusters identified. Some V segments, TRBV6-2 and TRBV6-3 among them, were indistinguishable and were therefore excluded. A previous analysis found most TCR beta V segments productive roughly 87% or roughly 30% of the time.

This cohort consisted of healthy bone marrow donors. In this sample, this clone turned up once. No antigen is known for it. Germline V gene data show CDR1 as SGHAT and CDR2 as FQDESV (reference sequence). Trimming removed 5 bases from V and 5 bases from J; junction bases left unmatched: 15. The CDR3 has 17 amino acids. The PCR employed 60 Vbeta primers together with 13 Jbeta primers. Method: immunoSEQ multiplex PCR; TCRdb's copy keeps in-frame clones and lacks some. The table includes around 150,000 clones, less than 80% detected once. The sequencing input was PBMCs. The chain combines TRBV11-1 with TRBJ1-1, with TRBD1 matching 9 bases. The origin of this receptor is a man aged 40-55 years in good health and CMV-seropositive. The CDR3 region has the DNA TGTGCCAGCAGCCGTGGACAGGGGCAAGGCTTGAGGACTGAAGCTTTCTTT. Its translation is CASSRGQGQGLRTEAFF.